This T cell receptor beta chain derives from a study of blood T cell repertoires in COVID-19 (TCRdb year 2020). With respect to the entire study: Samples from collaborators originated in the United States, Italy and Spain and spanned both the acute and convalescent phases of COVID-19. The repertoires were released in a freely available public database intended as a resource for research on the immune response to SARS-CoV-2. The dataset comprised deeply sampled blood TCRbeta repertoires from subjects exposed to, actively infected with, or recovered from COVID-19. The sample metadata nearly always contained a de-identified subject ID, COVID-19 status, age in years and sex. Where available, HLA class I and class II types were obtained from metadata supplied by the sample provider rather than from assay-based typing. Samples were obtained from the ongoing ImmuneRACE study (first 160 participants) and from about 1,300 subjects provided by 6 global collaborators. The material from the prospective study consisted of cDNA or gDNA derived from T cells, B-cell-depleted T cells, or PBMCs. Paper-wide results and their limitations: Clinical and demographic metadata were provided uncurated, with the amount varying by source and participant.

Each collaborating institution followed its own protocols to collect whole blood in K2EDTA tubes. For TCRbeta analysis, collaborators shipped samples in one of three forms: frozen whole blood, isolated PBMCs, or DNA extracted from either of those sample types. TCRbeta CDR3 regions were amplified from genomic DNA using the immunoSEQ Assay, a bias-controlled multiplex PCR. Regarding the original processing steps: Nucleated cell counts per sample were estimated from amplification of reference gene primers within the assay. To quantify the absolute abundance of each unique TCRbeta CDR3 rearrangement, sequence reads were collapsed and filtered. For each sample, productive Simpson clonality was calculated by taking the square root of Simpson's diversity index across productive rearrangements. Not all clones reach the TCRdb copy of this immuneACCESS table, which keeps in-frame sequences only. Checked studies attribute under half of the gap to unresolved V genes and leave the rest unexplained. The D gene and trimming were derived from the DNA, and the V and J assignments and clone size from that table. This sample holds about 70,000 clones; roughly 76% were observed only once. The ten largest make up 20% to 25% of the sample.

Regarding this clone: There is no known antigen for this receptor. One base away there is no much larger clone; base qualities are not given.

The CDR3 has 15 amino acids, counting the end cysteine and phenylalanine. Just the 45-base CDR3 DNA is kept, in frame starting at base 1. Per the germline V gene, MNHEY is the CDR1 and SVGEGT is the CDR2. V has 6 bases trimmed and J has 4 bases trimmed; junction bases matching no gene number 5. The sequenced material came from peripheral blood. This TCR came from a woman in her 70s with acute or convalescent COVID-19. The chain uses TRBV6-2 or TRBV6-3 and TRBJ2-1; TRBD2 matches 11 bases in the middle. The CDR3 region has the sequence CASSGLAGLYNEQFF. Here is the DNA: TGTGCCAGCAGCGGACTAGCGGGCCTTTACAATGAGCAGTTCTTC.